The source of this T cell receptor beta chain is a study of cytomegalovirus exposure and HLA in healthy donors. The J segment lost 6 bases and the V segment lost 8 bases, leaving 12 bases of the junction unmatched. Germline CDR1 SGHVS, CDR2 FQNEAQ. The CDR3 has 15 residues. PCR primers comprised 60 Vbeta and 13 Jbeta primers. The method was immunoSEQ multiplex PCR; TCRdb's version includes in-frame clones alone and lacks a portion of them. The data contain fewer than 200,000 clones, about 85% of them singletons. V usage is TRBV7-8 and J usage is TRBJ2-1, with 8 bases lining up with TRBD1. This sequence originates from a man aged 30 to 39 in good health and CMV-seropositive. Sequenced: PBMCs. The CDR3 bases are TGTGCCAGCTTCCAAGTGGGACAGGAGACCAATGAGCAGTTCTTC. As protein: CASFQVGQETNEQFF.